This TCR beta chain was found in a study of regulatory T cells in long-lasting Graves disease. With iRepertoire HTBI primers and Arm-PCR of CDR3 regions, TCR beta libraries were built. TCRdb fed the multiplex PCR reads into MiXCR, producing one record per CDR3 protein. The data hold 440,000 or so distinct CDR3 sequences, with 14% to 15% observed a single time. This sample's time point: newly diagnosed GD, antithyroid drugs for less than 3 months. From RNA extracted from PBMCs, the TCR library was made. At least ten counts were recorded for this clonotype. Germline V gene lookup returns CDR1 LGHNT and CDR2 FRNRAP. Trimming shortened V by 2 bases and J by 4 bases, and 17 bases separated the two germline ends. The CDR3 contains 16 residues. This sample was shared with a second study, whose subject was T cells in Graves' hyperthyroidism and ophthalmopathy.

This chain links TRBV12-5 with TRBJ1-1, with D unresolved. The receptor was derived from a woman under 40 with Graves disease. The source was peripheral blood mononuclear cells (PBMCs), collected at new diagnosis, from a patient treated with antithyroid drugs. CDR3 nucleotide sequence: TGTGCTAGTGGTTTGACCCCCACTCGTATGGGCACTGAAGCTTTCTTT. Translation: CASGLTPTRMGTEAFF. The variable domain in full, with the rest retrieved from reference TRBV12-5 and TRBJ1-1, is DARVTQTPRHKVTEMGQEVTMRCQPILGHNTVFWYRQTMMQGLELLAYFRNRAPLDDSGMPKDRFSAEMPDATLATLKIQPSEPRDSAVYFCASGLTPTRMGTEAFFGQGTRLTVV.